This TCR beta chain was sequenced for a study of PD-1 blockade in mismatch repair-deficient tumors. Study findings and constraints: After pembrolizumab, tumor-resident clones rose rapidly, then generally contracted before radiologic responses.

Of note for this clone: The antigen remains undetermined.

CDR1 and CDR2 from the germline V gene are SGHTA and FQGTGA. The CDR3 has 14 amino acids. Trimming shortened V by 6 bases and J by 2 bases, and 10 bases separated the two germline ends. The assay was immunoSEQ multiplex PCR, and TCRdb's table has in-frame clones only and misses some. The sample has 100,000 to 150,000 clones; about 86% are singletons. This TCR came from an adult with mismatch repair-deficient cancer. The sequences come from peripheral blood, collected 44 weeks after starting pembrolizumab. V is TRBV7-3 and J is TRBJ2-2; D unresolved. CDR3 region: CASSLVPNTGELFF. The CDR3 DNA is TGTGCCAGCAGTTTGGTCCCAAACACCGGGGAGCTGTTTTTT.